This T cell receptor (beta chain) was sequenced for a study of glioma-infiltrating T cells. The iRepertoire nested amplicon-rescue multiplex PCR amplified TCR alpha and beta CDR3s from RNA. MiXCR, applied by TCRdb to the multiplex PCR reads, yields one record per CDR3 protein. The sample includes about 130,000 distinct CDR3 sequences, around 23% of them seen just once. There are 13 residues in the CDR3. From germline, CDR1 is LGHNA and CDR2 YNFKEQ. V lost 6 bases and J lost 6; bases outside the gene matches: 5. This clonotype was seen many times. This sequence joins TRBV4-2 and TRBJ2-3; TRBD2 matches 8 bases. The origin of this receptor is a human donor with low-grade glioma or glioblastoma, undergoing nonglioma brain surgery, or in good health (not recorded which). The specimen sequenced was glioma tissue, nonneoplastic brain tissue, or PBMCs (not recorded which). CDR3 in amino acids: CASSRGGQDTQYF. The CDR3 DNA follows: TGTGCCAGCAGTCGGGGGGGCCAGGATACGCAGTATTTT.